Listed here is a single TCR beta chain. Researchers ran the PCR with 60 Vbeta and 13 Jbeta primers. The assay was immunoSEQ multiplex PCR, and TCRdb's table has in-frame clones only and misses some. The sample records 150,000 to 200,000 clones, 65% to 70% being singletons. This record belongs to a study of cytomegalovirus exposure and HLA in healthy donors. Germline CDR1 reads MDHEN; CDR2 reads SYDVKM. Unmatched junction bases numbered 3, after V lost 3 bases and J lost 5 bases. The CDR3 length is 14 residues. The chain joins TRBV28 to TRBJ2-2, with TRBD2 matching over 7 bases. This clonotype was sampled from a woman between 18 and 29 years old in good health and CMV-seropositive. The sequenced sample was PBMCs. CDR3 residues: CASSFLAVTGELFF. The CDR3 coding sequence is TGTGCCAGCAGTTTCCTAGCGGTTACCGGGGAGCTGTTTTTT.